The clone carrying this TCR beta chain came up many times. Its antigen is as yet unknown. The 5'RACE method, run with constant-segment primers, produced TCR alpha and TCR beta cDNA libraries (carrying sample barcodes and UMIs). TCRdb independently ran MiXCR on the 5' RACE reads; one entry per CDR3 protein. The data hold around 300,000 distinct CDR3 sequences, with roughly an eighth observed a single time. This sample is part of a study of T-cell memory formation after mild COVID-19. Whole-study context: The TCR clusters were mostly specific to one donor. Findings of the study overall: While clones contracting from day 15 to 85 were balanced between CD4 and CD8, later expanders leaned CD4+. Of the contracting clones, CD4+ ones lay mainly in CM and EM, and CD8+ ones in EMRA.

Between the trimmed V and J ends, which lost 5 bases and 0 bases, there was a span of 17 bases. Germline V CDR1 and CDR2: SEHNR, FQNEAQ (reference sequence). This CDR3 contains 17 residues. The sequence was collected from a man aged 18 to 35 who had mild COVID-19 (a few samples of this study predate the infection). Cell type and time point are not known. This chain links TRBV7-9 with TRBJ1-5; D is possibly TRBD1 (6 bases). The sample taken for sequencing was PBMCs or a T cell subset sorted from them (not recorded which). This CDR3 reads CASSSYEGGYSNQPQHF. The CDR3 DNA reads TGTGCCAGCAGCAGTTACGAAGGGGGATATAGCAATCAGCCCCAGCATTTT.